Included here is one T cell receptor beta chain sequence, with context. It was treatment-naive patients with stable or active relapsing-remitting disease who made up the multiple sclerosis controls. Negative isolation was used for CD8+ and CD4+ T cells and FACS enrichment for TEMRA cells. The data were taken from a study of CD8 T cells in Susac syndrome. The germline V gene encodes CDR1 SGHDT and CDR2 YYEEEE. CDR3 size: 16 residues. V shed 0 bases and J shed 3 bases, with 15 bases lying between them. RNA was extracted with the RNeasy kit, and a quantity of about 0.45 to 1 ug was reverse transcribed using random hexamers. Amplification of TCR beta CDR3 by immunoSEQ multiplex PCR spanned 54 Vbeta and 13 Jbeta. MiXCR was run by TCRdb on the immunoSEQ multiplex PCR reads, yielding one entry per CDR3 protein. The sample has about 300,000 distinct CDR3 sequences, under 95% seen once.

The chain is built from TRBV5-6 and TRBJ1-1; D gene ambiguous. This clonotype was obtained from a human donor with multiple sclerosis. Sequenced sample: CD4+ T cells from PBMCs. In DNA form, the CDR3 reads TGTGCCAGCAGCTTGGGCTCAGGAGCGTCATACACTGAAGCTTTCTTT. This translates into CASSLGSGASYTEAFF. The complete variable domain, with remaining parts taken from reference TRBV5-6 and TRBJ1-1, reads DAGVTQSPTHLIKTRGQQVTLRCSPKSGHDTVSWYQQALGQGPQFIFQYYEEEERQRGNFPDRFSGHQFPNYSSELNVNALLLGDSALYLCASSLGSGASYTEAFFGQGTRLTVV.